The 17 T cell receptor beta chains listed next were all sequenced from one sample in a study of blood T cell repertoires in COVID-19. Assay used: immunoSEQ multiplex PCR; TCRdb lists only in-frame clones, some missing. The data hold 300,000 to 400,000 clones, with 75% to 90% observed a single time. What was sequenced was peripheral blood. All receptors come from a woman aged 45 to 65 with COVID-19, enrolled during active disease.

This clone appeared a single time. The J gene is TRBJ1-2, the V gene TRBV19, with 11 bases aligning to TRBD1. This CDR3 has 15 residues. The V and J ends lost 5 bases and 5 bases, in that order; junction bases with no gene match: 7. The germline CDR1 and CDR2 sequences are LNHDA and SQIVND (reference sequence). The CDR3, as DNA: TGTGCCAGTAGTGCGCCGCGGGACAGGGGGTATGGCTACACCTTC. As protein: CASSAPRDRGYGYTF.

On this clone: Being one base from a much bigger clone, this may be a read error. The chain combines TRBV7-2 with TRBJ1-1; TRBD1 is a possible D gene (6 bases). This CDR3 spans 13 amino acids. Germline V gene lookup returns CDR1 SGHTA and CDR2 FQGNSA. Trimming removed 2 bases from V and 3 bases from J, with 7 bases in between. The CDR3 is CASSLQGHTEAFF. In nucleotides, the CDR3 is TGTGCCAGCAGCTTACAGGGGCACACTGAAGCTTTCTTT.

The genes are TRBV6-5 and TRBJ2-7; 10 bases agree with TRBD2. V shed 10 bases, J shed 2 bases, and the junction held 11 bases outside the gene matches. CDR1 is MNHEY and CDR2 is SVGAGI in the germline V gene. The CDR3 contains 15 residues. The DNA of the CDR3 is TGTGCCACCCGGACTAGCGGAGTTCCGGCCTACGAGCAGTACTTC. This gives the protein CATRTSGVPAYEQYF.

As to this clone: In the same sample, other DNA sequences code for this CDR3. The rearrangement joins TRBV3-1 (or the pseudogene TRBV3-2) to TRBJ2-3, with TRBD2 as a possible D gene (5 bases). Germline CDR1 reads LGHDT; CDR2 reads YNNKEL (reference sequence). The V and J ends lost 2 bases and 6 bases respectively, with 6 bases between them. This CDR3 has 12 amino acids. CDR3 residues: CASSQIADTQYF. In nucleotides, the CDR3 is TGTGCCAGCAGCCAAATAGCGGATACGCAGTATTTT.

V usage is TRBV25-1 and J usage is TRBJ2-1, with 7 bases that match TRBD2. The CDR3 contains 16 residues. V lost 4 bases, J lost 7 bases, and 13 bases stayed unmatched. Germline V gives CDR1 MGHDK, CDR2 SYGVNS. CDR3: CASSAPGGRFRNEQFF. The CDR3 DNA reads as TGTGCCAGCAGTGCTCCGGGGGGAAGATTTAGGAATGAGCAGTTCTTC.

This sequence joins TRBV5-4 and TRBJ1-2; D ambiguous. The CDR3 loop spans 14 amino acids. CDR1 and CDR2 (germline): SGHNT, YYREEE (reference sequence). With 2 bases removed from V and 6 bases from J, the gap between germline ends came to 14 bases. In DNA, the CDR3 is TGTGCCAGCAGCTTCTATTGGCGGGCGAATGGCTACACCTTC. This translates into CASSFYWRANGYTF. Using reference TRBV5-4 and TRBJ1-2 for the parts outside the CDR3, the full variable domain is ETGVTQSPTHLIKTRGQQVTLRCSSQSGHNTVSWYQQALGQGPQFIFQYYREEENGRGNFPPRFSGLQFPNYSSELNVNALELDDSALYLCASSFYWRANGYTFGSGTRLTVV.

Written as DNA, the CDR3 is TGTGCCAGCAGCTTAGTCCTGGAGTCCTACGAGCAGTACTTC. Protein sequence: CASSLVLESYEQYF. The chain combines TRBV7-2 with TRBJ2-7; D ambiguous. The V gene lost 1 base and the J gene lost 1 base, with 8 bases spanning the gap. The CDR3 length is 14 residues. CDR1 and CDR2 from the germline V gene are SGHTA and FQGNSA.

The chain combines TRBV27 with TRBJ2-2, with D possibly matching TRBD1 (6 bases). The germline CDR1 and CDR2 sequences are MNHEY and SMNVEV (reference sequence). Trimming cost V 4 bases and J 6 bases, with 12 bases left between them. The CDR3 runs 14 residues. CDR3 DNA sequence: TGTGCCAGCAGTTGGCAGGGGACCGCCGGGGAGCTGTTTTTT. This codes for CASSWQGTAGELFF.

In regard to this clone: This may stem from a read error, because a much larger clone lies one nucleotide away. This sequence joins TRBV27 and TRBJ2-6, with D hard to call. CDR3 length equals 14 residues. Germline CDR1 MNHEY, CDR2 SMNVEV (reference sequence). V lost 6 bases, J lost 0 bases, and 6 bases lay in between. The CDR3 DNA reads as TGTGCCAGCAGGGAGACCTCTGGGGCCAACGTCCTGACTTTC. Translating it yields CASRETSGANVLTF. Supplemented by reference TRBV27 and TRBJ2-6, the full variable domain reads EAQVTQNPRYLITVTGKKLTVTCSQNMNHEYMSWYRQDPGLGLRQIYYSMNVEVTDKGDVPEGYKVSRKEKRNFPLILESPSPNQTSLYFCASRETSGANVLTFGAGSRLTVL.

J is TRBJ2-4 and V is TRBV28, with 7 bases fitting TRBD1. CDR3 size: 16 residues. Losses at the gene ends were 3 bases for V and 4 bases for J; bases not matched to a gene: 9. The germline V gene encodes CDR1 MDHEN and CDR2 SYDVKM. CDR3 residues: CASSLGTGTDKNIQYF. The CDR3 coding sequence is TGTGCCAGCAGTTTGGGAACCGGGACAGATAAAAACATTCAGTACTTC.

This clone turned up a few times. The gene calls are TRBV2 and TRBJ2-1; D is perhaps TRBD2 (5 bases). This CDR3 spans 17 amino acids. Germline loops: CDR1 SNHLY, CDR2 FYNNEI. The germline V and J ends were trimmed by 6 bases and 0 bases, with 18 bases remaining between them. This CDR3 is CASRLNALASSYNEQFF. In DNA, the CDR3 is TGTGCCAGCAGGCTAAACGCCCTAGCTAGCTCCTACAATGAGCAGTTCTTC.

The chain is built from TRBV19 and TRBJ2-3; D unresolved. The CDR3 sequence is 13 residues long. Trimming cost V 4 bases and J 4 bases, with 9 bases left between them. Germline-derived CDR1 and CDR2 are LNHDA and SQIVND (reference sequence). The chain's CDR3 is CASSNSLPDTQYF. As DNA, the CDR3 is TGTGCCAGTAGTAACAGCCTCCCAGATACGCAGTATTTT.

This chain connects TRBV7-2 to TRBJ2-1; 14 bases map to TRBD2. Trimming took 5 bases from V and 7 from J; bases not matched to a gene: 10. Germline CDR1 reads SGHTA; CDR2 reads FQGNSA. This CDR3 spans 17 amino acids. This CDR3 reads CASSPGGGLAGVNEQFF. The CDR3 DNA reads as TGTGCCAGCAGCCCAGGGGGGGGACTAGCGGGAGTAAATGAGCAGTTCTTC.

This clone has just a few counts. The chain joins TRBV7-2 to TRBJ2-5; D uncertain. Trimming cost V 4 bases and J 10 bases, with 19 bases left between them. The germline V gene has CDR1 SGHTA and CDR2 FQGNSA. The CDR3 runs to 14 residues. Written as DNA, the CDR3 is TGTGCCAGCAGCTCCAAACCGAGCGACGGTAGCCAGTACTTC. This translates into CASSSKPSDGSQYF.

The chain is built from TRBV7-2 and TRBJ2-7, with D tentatively TRBD1 (6 bases). The V gene's germline CDR1 is SGHTA and CDR2 FQGNSA. The CDR3 contains 15 residues. Trimming took 5 bases from V and 0 from J, leaving 14 bases between them. The CDR3 spells CASSEDRLSSYEQYF. The CDR3 DNA follows: TGTGCCAGCAGCGAGGACAGATTGAGCTCCTACGAGCAGTACTTC.

The table lists this clone with a count of one. The chain is built from TRBV11-3 and TRBJ2-1; 13 bases fit TRBD2. Germline CDR1 is SGHNT and CDR2 is YENEEA. The CDR3 has 17 residues. The V gene end was trimmed by 3 bases and the J gene end by 9 bases; junction bases not matched to a gene: 11. CDR3 sequence (DNA): TGTGCCAGCAGCTTCCCCGGGACTAGCGGGATAGATGGTGAGCAGTTCTTC. Amino acid sequence: CASSFPGTSGIDGEQFF.

The V gene is TRBV7-9, the J gene TRBJ1-5; the D gene is possibly TRBD1 (5 bases). CDR1 is SEHNR and CDR2 is FQNEAQ in the germline V gene (reference sequence). The V end lost 5 bases, the J end lost 7 bases, and 15 bases lay between the germline ends. This CDR3 comprises 14 residues. The CDR3 spells CASSARGADQPQHF. CDR3 coding DNA: TGTGCCAGCAGCGCTAGGGGCGCTGACCAGCCCCAGCATTTT.